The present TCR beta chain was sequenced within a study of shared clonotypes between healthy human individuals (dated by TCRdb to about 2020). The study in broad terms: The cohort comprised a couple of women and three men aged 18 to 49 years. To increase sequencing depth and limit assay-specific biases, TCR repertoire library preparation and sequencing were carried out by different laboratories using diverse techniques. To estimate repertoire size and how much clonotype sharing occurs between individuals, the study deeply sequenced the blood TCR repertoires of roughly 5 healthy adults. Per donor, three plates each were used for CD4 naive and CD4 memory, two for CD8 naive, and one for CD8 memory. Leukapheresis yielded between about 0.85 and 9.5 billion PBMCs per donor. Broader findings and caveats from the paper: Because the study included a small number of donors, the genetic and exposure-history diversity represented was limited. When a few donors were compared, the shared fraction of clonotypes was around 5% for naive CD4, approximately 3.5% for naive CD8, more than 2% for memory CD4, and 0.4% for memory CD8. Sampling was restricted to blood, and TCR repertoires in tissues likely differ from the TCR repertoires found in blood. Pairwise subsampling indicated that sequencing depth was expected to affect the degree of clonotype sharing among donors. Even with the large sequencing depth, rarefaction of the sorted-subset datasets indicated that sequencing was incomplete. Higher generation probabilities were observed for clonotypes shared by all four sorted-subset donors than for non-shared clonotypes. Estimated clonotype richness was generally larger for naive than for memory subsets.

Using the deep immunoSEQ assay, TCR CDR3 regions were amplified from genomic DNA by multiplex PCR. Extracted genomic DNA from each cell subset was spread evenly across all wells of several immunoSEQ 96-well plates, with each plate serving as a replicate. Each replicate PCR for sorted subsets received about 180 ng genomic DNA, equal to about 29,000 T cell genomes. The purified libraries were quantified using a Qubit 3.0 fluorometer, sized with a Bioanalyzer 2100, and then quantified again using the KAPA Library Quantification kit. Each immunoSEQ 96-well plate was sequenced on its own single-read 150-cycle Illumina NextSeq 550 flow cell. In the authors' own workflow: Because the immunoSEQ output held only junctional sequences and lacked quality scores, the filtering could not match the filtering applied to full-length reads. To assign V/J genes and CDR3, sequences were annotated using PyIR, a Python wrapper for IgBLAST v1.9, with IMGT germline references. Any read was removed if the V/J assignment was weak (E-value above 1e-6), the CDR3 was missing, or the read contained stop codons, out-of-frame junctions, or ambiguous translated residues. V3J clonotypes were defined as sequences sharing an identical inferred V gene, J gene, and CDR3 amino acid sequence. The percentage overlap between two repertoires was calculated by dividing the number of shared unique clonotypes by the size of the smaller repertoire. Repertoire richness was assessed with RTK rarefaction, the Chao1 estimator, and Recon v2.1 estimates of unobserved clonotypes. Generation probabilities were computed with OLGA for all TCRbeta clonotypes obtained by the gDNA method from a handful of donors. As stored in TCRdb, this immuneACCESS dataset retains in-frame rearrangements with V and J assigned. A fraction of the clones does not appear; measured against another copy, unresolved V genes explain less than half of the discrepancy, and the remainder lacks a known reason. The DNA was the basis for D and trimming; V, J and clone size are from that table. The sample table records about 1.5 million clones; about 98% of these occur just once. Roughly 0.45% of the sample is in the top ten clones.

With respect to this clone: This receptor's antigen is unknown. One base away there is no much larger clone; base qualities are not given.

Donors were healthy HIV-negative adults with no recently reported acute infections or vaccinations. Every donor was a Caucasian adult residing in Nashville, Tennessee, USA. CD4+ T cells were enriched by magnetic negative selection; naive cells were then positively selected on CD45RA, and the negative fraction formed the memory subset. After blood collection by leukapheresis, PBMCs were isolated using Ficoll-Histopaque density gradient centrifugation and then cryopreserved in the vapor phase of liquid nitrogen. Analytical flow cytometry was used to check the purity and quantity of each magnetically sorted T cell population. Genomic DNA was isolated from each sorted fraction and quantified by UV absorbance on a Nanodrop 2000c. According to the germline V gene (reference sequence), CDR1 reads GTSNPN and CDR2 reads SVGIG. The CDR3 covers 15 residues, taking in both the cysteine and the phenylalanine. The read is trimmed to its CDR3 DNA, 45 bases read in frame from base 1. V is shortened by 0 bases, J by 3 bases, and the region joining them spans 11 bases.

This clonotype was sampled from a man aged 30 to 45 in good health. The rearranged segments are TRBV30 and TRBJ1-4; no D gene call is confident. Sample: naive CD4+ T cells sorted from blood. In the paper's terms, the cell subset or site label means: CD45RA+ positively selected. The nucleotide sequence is TGTGCCTGGAGTGTACTGGGTTTAGCTAATGAAAAACTGTTTTTT. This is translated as CAWSVLGLANEKLFF. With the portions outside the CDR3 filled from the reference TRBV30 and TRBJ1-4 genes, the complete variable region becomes SQTIHQWPATLVQPVGSPLSLECTVEGTSNPNLYWYRQAAGRGLQLLFYSVGIGQISSEVPQNLSASRPQDRQFILSSKKLLLSDSGFYLCAWSVLGLANEKLFFGSGTQLSVL.